The 13 T cell receptor beta chains below all came from one sample that was sequenced in a study of blood T cell repertoires in COVID-19. Profiled with immunoSEQ multiplex PCR; TCRdb holds only in-frame clones, not every one. Of tens of thousands of clones in the sample, 70% to 90% were seen once. Sequencing was carried out using peripheral blood. The receptors derive from a woman aged 80 or over in a cohort sampled during active or convalescent COVID-19.

This chain joins TRBV20-1 and TRBJ2-1, with 15 positions matching TRBD2. The CDR3 consists of 15 residues. The junction had 4 bases not matched to a gene; V was cut back by 3 bases and J by 7 bases. The germline V gene encodes CDR1 DFQATT and CDR2 SNEGSKA (reference sequence). Here the CDR3 DNA reads TGCAGTGCTAGTGGGACTAGCGGGAGGATAAATGAGCAGTTCTTC. Translated: CSASGTSGRINEQFF.

The J gene is TRBJ1-6, the V gene TRBV10-1; the D gene is possibly TRBD1 (5 bases). The V end was cut by 0 bases, the J end by 7 bases, with 16 bases between. In germline, CDR1 is WNHNN, CDR2 SYGVQD (reference sequence). The CDR3 is made up of 17 amino acids. The CDR3 DNA is TGCGCCAGCAGTGAGTCGAGGCAAGGACGGGGGAATTCACCCCTCCACTTT. This codes for CASSESRQGRGNSPLHF.

This clone appeared once. The CDR3 reads CASSQVPGSGRGGGPLTYNEQFF. For the CDR3, the DNA is TGTGCCAGCAGCCAAGTCCCGGGTAGCGGGAGGGGAGGGGGGCCCCTTACCTACAATGAGCAGTTCTTC. The V call is TRBV3-1 (or the pseudogene TRBV3-2), the J call TRBJ2-1; 11 nucleotides agree with TRBD2. The CDR3 extends over 23 amino acids. Trimming took 1 base from V and 2 from J; bases not matched to a gene: 22. Germline V gene lookup returns CDR1 LGHDT and CDR2 YNNKEL (reference sequence).

A single count supports this clone. This CDR3 reads CAISELAGEGEQYF. CDR3 coding DNA: TGTGCCATCAGTGAACTAGCGGGAGAGGGCGAGCAGTACTTC. The V call is TRBV10-3, the J call TRBJ2-7, with 11 nucleotides matching TRBD2. The CDR3 loop spans 14 amino acids. CDR1 is ENHRY and CDR2 is SYGVKD in the germline V gene. The V segment lost 3 bases and the J segment 6 bases; nucleotides outside the gene matches: 4.

The gene calls are TRBV18 and TRBJ2-5; 10 bases are shared with TRBD2. CDR1 is KGHSH, CDR2 LQKENI, per germline. The J segment lost 2 bases and the V segment lost 3 bases, leaving 6 bases of the junction unmatched. The CDR3 loop spans 16 amino acids. CDR3 bases: TGTGCCAGCTCACCGGGAACTAGCGGGAAGCAAGAGACCCAGTACTTC. Protein product: CASSPGTSGKQETQYF.

CDR3 loop: CASSQYRLAGNTIYF. In nucleotides, the CDR3 is TGTGCCAGCAGCCAATACAGGCTCGCTGGAAACACCATATATTTT. The V and J genes are TRBV14 and TRBJ1-3, with D possibly TRBD1 on 5 matching bases. In germline, CDR1 is SGHDN, CDR2 FVKESK. V shed 2 bases and J shed 2 bases, with 10 bases lying between them. The CDR3 runs 15 residues.

The V call is TRBV27, the J call TRBJ1-1; TRBD1 is a possible D gene (6 bases). In germline, CDR1 is MNHEY, CDR2 SMNVEV (reference sequence). Deletions cut 8 bases from V and 0 bases from J, with 16 bases between. The CDR3 is made up of 15 amino acids. The CDR3 DNA reads TGTGCCAGCCGTAGACAGGTATACATGAACACTGAAGCTTTCTTT. The encoded protein is CASRRQVYMNTEAFF.

The chain has TRBV3-1 (or the pseudogene TRBV3-2) and TRBJ1-2; D remains unclear. CDR3 length equals 14 residues. The germline gives CDR1 LGHDT, CDR2 YNNKEL (reference sequence). V was cut by 1 base and J by 4 bases, with 10 bases left in between. The CDR3 bases are TGTGCCAGCAGCCAAGTTTCCGCGGTCTATGGCTACACCTTC. Its translation is CASSQVSAVYGYTF.

The chain has TRBV15 and TRBJ1-2; perhaps TRBD1 as D (6 bases). The CDR3 covers 15 residues. Germline loops: CDR1 LNHNV, CDR2 YYDKDF (reference sequence). V lost 3 bases, J lost 8 bases, and 19 bases lay in between. CDR3 sequence reads: CATSSDFSGVRGYTF. CDR3 bases: TGTGCCACCAGCAGTGATTTCTCAGGGGTGAGAGGCTACACCTTC.

The CDR3 here is CASSIDLTGSYGYTF. CDR3 DNA sequence: TGTGCCAGTAGTATTGACCTAACCGGGAGCTATGGCTACACCTTC. The chain is built from TRBV19 and TRBJ1-2; D gene unclear. This CDR3 spans 15 amino acids. Germline CDR1 is LNHDA and CDR2 is SQIVND (reference sequence). With 3 bases removed from V and 4 bases from J, the gap between germline ends came to 15 bases.

V usage is TRBV28 and J usage is TRBJ1-1, with no clear D. The germline gives CDR1 MDHEN, CDR2 SYDVKM. The CDR3 has 12 residues. Trimming removed 3 bases at V and 11 bases at J, with 13 bases between. The CDR3, as DNA: TGTGCCAGCAGTTTCCCGGGCCAGCGGGCTTTCTTT. It specifies CASSFPGQRAFF.

The chain joins TRBV7-3 to TRBJ2-1, with D possibly matching TRBD1 (6 bases). V shed 0 bases and J shed 8 bases, with 32 bases lying between them. The CDR3 covers 21 residues. Germline V CDR1 and CDR2: SGHTA, FQGTGA. The CDR3 nucleotides read TGTGCCAGCAGCTTAACGGGGGCCCCGGGGCCACCTTTCCAATCTGGACATGAGCAGTTCTTC. The encoded protein is CASSLTGAPGPPFQSGHEQFF. Full variable domain (outside the CDR3, taken from reference TRBV7-3 and TRBJ2-1): GAGVSQTPSNKVTEKGKYVELRCDPISGHTALYWYRQSLGQGPEFLIYFQGTGAADDSGLPNDRFFAVRPEGSVSTLKIQRTERGDSAVYLCASSLTGAPGPPFQSGHEQFFGPGTRLTVL.

This rearrangement joins TRBV3-1 (or the pseudogene TRBV3-2) to TRBJ2-5, with D hard to call. CDR1 is LGHDT and CDR2 is YNNKEL in the germline V gene (reference sequence). There are 13 residues in the CDR3. Trimming pared 6 bases from V and 2 bases from J, leaving 10 bases between. The CDR3 loop is CASRKAPQETQYF. CDR3 coding DNA: TGTGCCAGCAGAAAAGCGCCTCAAGAGACCCAGTACTTC.